The 18 T cell receptor beta chains below were found in one sample sequenced in a study of preoperative IRX-2 immunotherapy in early breast cancer. Sequencing used immunoSEQ multiplex PCR; TCRdb keeps in-frame clones, though not all of them. The data show around 95,000 clones, roughly 85% seen once. Treatment meaning: preoperative locoregional IRX-2 cytokine immunotherapy. Sequenced material: tumor tissue, taken after IRX-2 immunotherapy. Receptors were obtained from a human donor with breast cancer.

This clone has only one observation. The CDR3 reads CASSLGQVRANVLTF. The CDR3 DNA reads TGTGCCAGCAGCTTGGGTCAGGTGAGGGCCAACGTCCTGACTTTC. The V gene is TRBV11-3, the J gene TRBJ2-6; D call uncertain. V was pared by 3 bases and J by 5 bases, with 11 bases between. Per germline, CDR1 SGHNT and CDR2 YENEEA. The CDR3 is 15 amino acids.

The rearrangement uses TRBV28 and TRBJ1-5, with 9 bases that match TRBD1. With V trimmed by 3 bases and J by 6 bases, 3 bases remained unmatched. Germline V gene lookup returns CDR1 MDHEN and CDR2 SYDVKM. This CDR3 is built from 14 residues. CDR3 loop: CASSFWDRAQPQHF. The CDR3 DNA reads as TGTGCCAGCAGTTTTTGGGACAGGGCTCAGCCCCAGCATTTT.

The gene calls are TRBV15 and TRBJ1-2; D is undetermined. This CDR3 spans 14 amino acids. Germline CDR1 reads LNHNV; CDR2 reads YYDKDF (reference sequence). The ends were cut back, 5 bases at V and 5 bases at J, with 15 bases in the middle. CDR3 region: CATSALGSLYGYTF. As DNA, the CDR3 is TGTGCCACCAGCGCACTCGGGTCTTTGTATGGCTACACCTTC.

Points on this clone: Other DNA variants within this sample encode the same CDR3. The chain is built from TRBV30 and TRBJ1-2; D unclear. Trimming cost V 2 bases and J 1 base, with 2 bases left between them. Germline CDR1 reads GTSNPN; CDR2 reads SVGIG (reference sequence). The CDR3 covers 11 residues. The CDR3 DNA sequence: TGTGCCTGGAGTAGTAACTATGGCTACACCTTC. Amino acid sequence: CAWSSNYGYTF.

The rearrangement joins TRBV19 to TRBJ1-3; TRBD1 agrees at 9 bases. The CDR3 has 17 residues. Germline V gene data show CDR1 as LNHDA and CDR2 as SQIVND (reference sequence). The ends lost 6 bases at V and 0 bases at J; junction bases unmatched: 9. The CDR3 is CASSKSGTGSSGNTIYF. In nucleotides, the CDR3 is TGTGCCAGTAGCAAATCCGGGACAGGGAGCTCTGGAAACACCATATATTTT.

The chain employs TRBV29-1 and TRBJ1-3; D is ambiguous. Deletions cut 6 bases from V and 1 base from J, with 7 bases between. Germline CDR1 reads SQVTM; CDR2 reads ANQGSEA. This CDR3 contains 12 residues. The DNA for the CDR3 is TGCAGCGTACGAAAATCTGGAAACACCATATATTTT. This gives the protein CSVRKSGNTIYF.

The chain couples TRBV23-1 to TRBJ1-3; TRBD1 matches at 7 bases. TRBV23-1 is an open reading frame, and its role is uncertain. The length of the CDR3 is 17 residues. The trim removed 6 bases at V and 0 bases at J, leaving 11 bases unmatched. CDR3 DNA: TGCGCCAGCAGCTCGTCGGGACAGATTAACTCTGGAAACACCATATATTTT. Its translation is CASSSSGQINSGNTIYF.

The chain has TRBV6-8 and TRBJ1-1; no clear D. This CDR3 has 13 residues. The V gene lost 8 bases and the J gene lost 1 base, with 11 bases spanning the gap. The germline gives CDR1 MNHGY, CDR2 SAAAGT. Written as DNA, the CDR3 is TGTGCCAGCGTTGGTGAGTGGAACACTGAAGCTTTCTTT. It encodes CASVGEWNTEAFF.

This clone occurred once. The chain has TRBV19 and TRBJ2-4; D gene uncertain. The CDR3 totals 14 residues. V gave up 2 bases and J gave up 0 bases, with 5 bases separating them. Germline V gives CDR1 LNHDA, CDR2 SQIVND (reference sequence). CDR3 DNA sequence: TGTGCCAGTAGTATACAGCTAGCCAAAAACATTCAGTACTTC. This codes for CASSIQLAKNIQYF.

The chain couples TRBV5-1 to TRBJ1-1, with D unclear. CDR1 is SGHRS and CDR2 is YFSETQ in the germline V gene. V was clipped by 2 bases and J by 2 bases, with 10 bases between them. The CDR3 has 14 residues. CDR3 residues: CASSFDPANTEAFF. For the CDR3, the DNA is TGCGCCAGCAGCTTCGACCCAGCCAACACTGAAGCTTTCTTT.

The V and J genes are TRBV7-7 and TRBJ2-7; 7 bases line up with TRBD1. Germline assignment: CDR1 SSHAT and CDR2 FNYEAQ (reference sequence). This CDR3 spans 14 amino acids. Unmatched junction bases numbered 5, after V lost 3 bases and J lost 3 bases. CDR3 protein: CASSFWDRDYEQYF. In nucleotides, the CDR3 is TGTGCCAGCAGCTTCTGGGACAGAGACTACGAGCAGTACTTC.

This clone was detected only a few times. This chain joins TRBV18 and TRBJ2-1, with 8 bases matching TRBD1. The CDR3 consists of 13 residues. The germline CDR1 and CDR2 sequences are KGHSH and LQKENI. Trimming removed 4 bases from V and 5 bases from J; junction bases left unmatched: 1. CDR3 sequence: CASSLGQDNEQFF. CDR3 bases: TGTGCCAGCTCACTGGGACAGGACAATGAGCAGTTCTTC.

The rearrangement links TRBV19 to TRBJ2-1, with 11 bases that match TRBD2. The V gene end was trimmed by 6 bases and the J gene end by 2 bases; junction bases not matched to a gene: 21. The CDR3 sequence is 21 residues long. Germline values: CDR1 LNHDA, CDR2 SQIVND (reference sequence). This chain's CDR3 is CASRGPRASGRRGSAYNEQFF. Here the CDR3 DNA reads TGTGCCAGTAGAGGTCCTCGAGCTAGCGGGAGGAGAGGAAGCGCCTACAATGAGCAGTTCTTC.

This chain links TRBV19 with TRBJ1-5; D gene unclear. The CDR3 is 15 amino acids. V was clipped by 6 bases and J by 4 bases, with 16 bases between them. Germline V lookup: CDR1 LNHDA, CDR2 SQIVND (reference sequence). The CDR3 bases are TGTGCCAGTAGCTCCCCCTGGGGTTGGAATCAGCCCCAGCATTTT. Its translation: CASSSPWGWNQPQHF.

The chain joins TRBV11-3 to TRBJ2-3; the D gene is possibly TRBD2 (5 bases). The CDR3 runs 14 residues. Looked up from germline, CDR1 is SGHNT and CDR2 is YENEEA. The ends were cut back, 5 bases at V and 2 bases at J, with 11 bases in the middle. As DNA, the CDR3 is TGTGCCAGCAGCCTTCGGGATCACACAGATACGCAGTATTTT. Translating it yields CASSLRDHTDTQYF.

V is TRBV29-1 and J is TRBJ1-1; no reliable D call. Germline CDR1 is SQVTM and CDR2 is ANQGSEA. There are 13 residues in the CDR3. The V end was cut by 4 bases, the J end by 3 bases, with 12 bases between. The CDR3 coding sequence is TGCAGCGTTGGTCTCCGGCAGGACACTGAAGCTTTCTTT. It translates to CSVGLRQDTEAFF.

V and J are TRBV14 and TRBJ1-1, with 9 bases matching TRBD1. This CDR3 spans 16 amino acids. Per germline, CDR1 SGHDN and CDR2 FVKESK. V trimming: 4 bases; J trimming: 4 bases; junction bases outside the gene matches: 10. CDR3 loop: CASSPDRGRVSTEAFF. DNA of the CDR3: TGTGCCAGCAGCCCCGACAGGGGGAGGGTAAGCACTGAAGCTTTCTTT.

The rearrangement uses TRBV5-1 and TRBJ2-7; the D gene is possibly TRBD1 (5 bases). With 0 bases removed from V and 5 bases from J, the gap between germline ends came to 12 bases. The CDR3 loop spans 14 amino acids. Per germline, CDR1 SGHRS and CDR2 YFSETQ. This chain's CDR3 is CASSLGAGIHEQYF. The CDR3 region has the DNA TGCGCCAGCAGCTTGGGCGCAGGGATCCACGAGCAGTACTTC.